These 19 T cell receptor beta chains came from one sample sequenced in a study of blood T cell repertoires in COVID-19. Repertoires were generated with immunoSEQ multiplex PCR, while TCRdb's copy carries only in-frame clones and drops some. Of about 18,000 clones detected, 81% appear once; the ten largest clones hold about 15%. The sequenced sample consisted of peripheral blood. Receptor source: a man aged 40-49 years with active or convalescent COVID-19.

This chain uses TRBV20-1 with TRBJ1-1, with D hard to call. Germline CDR1 and CDR2: DFQATT and SNEGSKA (reference sequence). Trimming took 2 bases from V and 5 from J, leaving 6 bases between them. This CDR3 comprises 11 residues. CDR3 sequence: CSARPETEAFF. The CDR3, as DNA: TGCAGTGCTAGACCGGAGACTGAAGCTTTCTTT.

The gene calls are TRBV7-2 and TRBJ2-2; D is ambiguous. This CDR3 region has 13 residues. CDR1 is SGHTA and CDR2 is FQGNSA in the germline V gene. V was cut by 4 bases and J by 8 bases, with 11 bases left in between. This CDR3 reads CASSYFPTGELFF. DNA of the CDR3: TGTGCCAGCAGCTACTTCCCGACAGGGGAGCTGTTTTTT.

The rearrangement uses TRBV19 and TRBJ1-1; D ambiguous. The V gene's germline CDR1 is LNHDA and CDR2 SQIVND (reference sequence). The ends were cut back, 7 bases at V and 4 bases at J, with 10 bases in the middle. The CDR3 has 12 residues. The CDR3 loop is CASTRVGTEAFF. CDR3 DNA sequence: TGTGCCAGTACCCGGGTGGGCACTGAAGCTTTCTTT.

The CDR3 region is CASSATDRETQYF. The DNA for the CDR3 is TGCGCCAGCAGCGCTACAGATAGAGAGACCCAGTACTTC. The V and J genes are TRBV5-1 and TRBJ2-5; no definite D call. CDR1 and CDR2 from the germline V gene are SGHRS and YFSETQ. The V end lost 4 bases, the J end lost 4 bases, and 11 bases lay between the germline ends. CDR3 length: 13 residues. Variable domain in full (rest from reference TRBV5-1 and TRBJ2-5): KAGVTQTPRYLIKTRGQQVTLSCSPISGHRSVSWYQQTPGQGLQFLFEYFSETQRNKGNFPGRFSGRQFSNSRSEMNVSTLELGDSALYLCASSATDRETQYFGPGTRLLVL.

This clone was picked up one time. The V and J genes are TRBV4-3 and TRBJ1-3; D gene ambiguous. V was trimmed by 4 bases and J by 1 base, leaving 11 bases between them. The germline V gene has CDR1 LGHNA and CDR2 YSLEER. The CDR3 is made up of 15 amino acids. The CDR3 nucleotides are TGCGCCAGCAGCCTATACACAGAGTCTGGAAACACCATATATTTT. Its protein product is CASSLYTESGNTIYF.

The V gene is TRBV3-1 (or the pseudogene TRBV3-2), the J gene TRBJ2-7; the match to TRBD1 covers 8 bases. This CDR3 is 15 amino acids long. Trimming removed 3 bases from V and 0 bases from J; junction bases left unmatched: 4. Looked up from germline, CDR1 is LGHDT and CDR2 is YNNKEL (reference sequence). The DNA of the CDR3 is TGTGCCAGCAGCCAGGCGACAGGGGTCTCCTACGAGCAGTACTTC. It specifies CASSQATGVSYEQYF.

The chain has TRBV15 and TRBJ2-1; 7 bases line up with TRBD2. The V gene's germline CDR1 is LNHNV and CDR2 YYDKDF (reference sequence). This CDR3 region has 16 residues. Unmatched junction bases numbered 6, after V lost 0 bases and J lost 4 bases. The CDR3 bases are TGTGCCACCAGCAGAGATGTAGGACTAGGTTACAATGAGCAGTTCTTC. Residues: CATSRDVGLGYNEQFF.

This chain links TRBV6-5 with TRBJ1-5, with D possibly matching TRBD1 (5 bases). V shed 2 bases and J shed 4 bases, with 6 bases lying between them. Germline CDR1 reads MNHEY; CDR2 reads SVGAGI. This CDR3 region has 13 residues. CDR3 protein: CASSYDRNQPQHF. The CDR3 coding sequence is TGTGCCAGCAGTTACGACAGAAATCAGCCCCAGCATTTT.

This clone was recorded only once. V gene TRBV27 combines with J gene TRBJ2-1, with 10 positions matching TRBD2. The CDR3 has 16 residues. The germline V gene encodes CDR1 MNHEY and CDR2 SMNVEV (reference sequence). V lost 3 bases and J lost 5; bases outside the gene matches: 7. The CDR3: CASSFYSGGHNNEQFF. The CDR3 coding sequence is TGTGCCAGCAGTTTCTATAGCGGGGGGCACAACAATGAGCAGTTCTTC.

The chain employs TRBV27 and TRBJ2-4; D not resolved. CDR1 MNHEY and CDR2 SMNVEV come from the germline V gene (reference sequence). The V gene lost 2 bases and the J gene lost 5 bases, with 13 bases spanning the gap. The CDR3 runs 15 residues. DNA for the CDR3: TGTGCCAGCAGTTTACTGGGCAGTTACGAAAACATTCAGTACTTC. This encodes CASSLLGSYENIQYF.

V and J are TRBV27 and TRBJ2-3; no firm D call. CDR3 length equals 14 residues. V gave up 5 bases and J gave up 2 bases, with 11 bases separating them. Per germline, CDR1 MNHEY and CDR2 SMNVEV (reference sequence). CDR3 loop: CASSLGSTTDTQYF. CDR3 in DNA: TGTGCCAGCAGTCTTGGTAGTACCACAGATACGCAGTATTTT.

This sequence joins TRBV12-5 and TRBJ1-1, with a tentative D call TRBD1 (5 bases). Trimming left V 8 bases short and J 1 base short, with 11 bases between. The germline CDR1 and CDR2 sequences are LGHNT and FRNRAP. The length of the CDR3 is 13 residues. The CDR3 DNA reads as TGTGCTAGTACCCGGGGGGGGAACACTGAAGCTTTCTTT. Its protein product is CASTRGGNTEAFF.

There are a few counts of this clone. The chain joins TRBV5-1 to TRBJ1-1, with 7 bases fitting TRBD1. The V gene's germline CDR1 is SGHRS and CDR2 YFSETQ. Unmatched junction bases numbered 5, after V lost 2 bases and J lost 4 bases. This CDR3 has 14 amino acids. CDR3 residues: CASSLDRASTEAFF. CDR3 DNA sequence: TGCGCCAGCAGCTTAGACAGGGCGAGCACTGAAGCTTTCTTT.

This clone was seen just once. The chain has TRBV7-2 and TRBJ1-1; no definite D call. The CDR3 length is 15 residues. Trimming stripped 0 bases from V and 5 bases from J, with 13 bases between. Germline values: CDR1 SGHTA, CDR2 FQGNSA. CDR3: CASSLAGTEGTEAFF. CDR3 coding DNA: TGTGCCAGCAGCTTAGCCGGCACTGAGGGTACTGAAGCTTTCTTT.

V usage is TRBV12-3 or TRBV12-4 and J usage is TRBJ1-1; D remains ambiguous. This CDR3 contains 13 residues. V lost 1 base and J 4 bases, leaving 7 bases between the germline ends. CDR3 in DNA: TGTGCCAGCAGTTTAGACAGCGGCACTGAAGCTTTCTTT. It yields the protein CASSLDSGTEAFF.

The genes are TRBV27 and TRBJ2-7; 10 bases line up with TRBD1. The V gene's germline CDR1 is MNHEY and CDR2 SMNVEV (reference sequence). Germline trimming cut 3 bases from V and 5 bases from J; bases unmatched to any gene: 13. This CDR3 region has 17 residues. The CDR3 DNA reads as TGTGCCAGCAGTTTCGACCCCCGGGACAGGGGAACCCACGAGCAGTACTTC. Translated: CASSFDPRDRGTHEQYF.

J is TRBJ2-7 and V is TRBV3-1 (or the pseudogene TRBV3-2), with D unresolved. There are 13 residues in the CDR3. V lost 1 base, J lost 6 bases, and 10 bases lay in between. Germline V lookup: CDR1 LGHDT, CDR2 YNNKEL (reference sequence). The CDR3 loop is CASSQGYSSEQYF. DNA of the CDR3: TGTGCCAGCAGCCAAGGGTACTCGTCCGAGCAGTACTTC.

This sequence joins TRBV18 and TRBJ2-7; D may be TRBD2 (6 bases). Trimming pared 2 bases from V and 7 bases from J, leaving 18 bases between. The CDR3 is made up of 15 amino acids. Per germline, CDR1 KGHSH and CDR2 LQKENI. This CDR3 reads CASSPAMLRDSEQYF. CDR3 in DNA: TGTGCCAGCTCACCAGCTATGCTCAGGGACTCTGAGCAGTACTTC.

The V and J genes are TRBV5-1 and TRBJ2-5; 9 bases are shared with TRBD1. Germline V gives CDR1 SGHRS, CDR2 YFSETQ. The CDR3 loop spans 15 amino acids. V dropped 2 bases and J dropped 4; count of bases not matched to a gene: 6. The CDR3 sequence is CASSFTGGGRETQYF. CDR3 nucleotides: TGCGCCAGCAGCTTCACAGGGGGCGGGAGAGAGACCCAGTACTTC.